This TCR beta chain was identified during a study of T cells after yellow fever vaccination (dated by TCRdb to about 2019). At the level of the whole study: The SMART-Seq v4 Ultra Low Input RNA kit was used to prepare libraries from fractions with low cell numbers. To follow T-cell clones before and after both primary and booster YFV17D yellow fever vaccination, bulk TCR alpha and beta repertoires underwent longitudinal sequencing. Two healthy male donors, one aged 18 to 30 and one aged 30 to 39 years, were included in the cohort. Bulk PBMC replicates and cell subsets were isolated from blood drawn at multiple timepoints before and after both primary and secondary immunization.

General study outcomes and caveats: Compared with the primary T-cell response, the secondary T-cell response was weaker but faster, peaking on day 5 rather than day 15. Computational filtering was required because FACS-sorted repertoires could contain abundant contaminating clonotypes from the bulk population. After the booster, most clones that had expanded after primary vaccination were detected again (around 95% of CD4 and about 88% of CD8), suggesting broad maintenance of memory. The study included only a couple of donors, which limits how far the findings can be generalized. A small fraction of clonotypes appeared in both the CD4 and CD8 compartments, likely as a result of convergent recombination.

This clonotype was observed a handful of times. Its antigen remains undetermined. Per-base qualities were not stored, and no clone one base away is much larger. What the treatment or condition label conveys for this sample: live attenuated yellow fever vaccine strain. At every blood-draw timepoint, two biological replicates of bulk PBMCs were collected. PBMCs were isolated from peripheral blood using a standard Ficoll-Paque protocol. RNA was extracted with TriZol from bulk PBMCs, CD4 and CD8 fractions, and dextramer-positive and dextramer-negative fractions. TCR cDNA was synthesized by 5'RACE template switching, through which a universal primer site and unique molecular identifiers were introduced. Priming for cDNA synthesis came from both the TCR alpha and TCR beta constant segments. Two PCR steps were used to amplify libraries, with sample barcodes and sequencing adapters being added in the second step. Libraries were sequenced on Illumina HiSeq 2500 (2x100 bp) or NovaSeq (2x150 bp). In the paper's pipeline: MIGEC was used to demultiplex reads and collapse the reads into UMI consensus sequences, and MiXCR was used for V(D)J alignment. Vaccine-responding clonotypes were identified with edgeR using replicate PBMC samples, with FDR below 0.01 and a log2 fold change above 5 up to day 15 being required. Each bulk clonotype received a CD4 or CD8 identity based on whether the sequenced CD4 or CD8 repertoire contained that clonotype at higher abundance. TCRdb reprocessed the public reads (quality trimming at Q25 with fastp, clone calling with MiXCR) and kept in-frame beta chains. Each CDR3 protein appears once, grouped with its most common genes and DNA. TCRdb, rather than the study authors, made the V and J calls. Counted in this sample were some 320,000 distinct CDR3 sequences; more than 8.5% of them appeared once. The biggest ten clones account for over 15% of the sample.

Sequenced material: PBMCs, taken on the day of the first yellow fever vaccination. This clonotype originated in a man between 18 and 29 years old who received the YFV17D yellow fever vaccine.

The CDR3 reads CSEAKRGTDTQYF. The DNA is TGCAGTGAGGCTAAGCGGGGCACAGATACGCAGTATTTT. This chain is built from TRBV20-1 and TRBJ2-3; TRBD2 is possibly the D segment (6 matching bases). From a lookup of the germline V gene (reference sequence), CDR1 and CDR2 are DFQATT and SNEGSKA. Cut back by 7 bases and 1 base, the V and J ends lie 12 bases apart. The CDR3 measures 13 amino acids from cysteine to phenylalanine. The retained sequence is limited to the CDR3, 39 bases, with the frame set at the first base.